The 31 T cell receptor beta chains given below trace back to one sample, sequenced in a study of T-cell reconstitution after alpha-beta-depleted transplantation in children. Construction of the TCRbeta library involved unique molecular identifiers. TCRdb itself ran the PCR reads through MiXCR, one entry per CDR3 protein. Here the sample spans 250,000 to 400,000 distinct CDR3 sequences, roughly 25% being singletons. The sequencing here drew on PBMCs, mostly from graft donor cells, taken 180 days after TCRalphabeta/CD19-depleted stem cell transplant. The receptors originated from a male patient younger than 18 who had a stem cell transplant for acute lymphoblastic leukemia, so the T cells may come from the graft donor.

V and J are TRBV20-1 and TRBJ2-1, with a possible D match to TRBD2 (6 bases). Germline-derived CDR1 and CDR2 are DFQATT and SNEGSKA (reference sequence). The ends were cut back, 8 bases at V and 8 bases at J, with 19 bases in the middle. The CDR3 spans 13 residues. The CDR3 DNA reads TGCAGTTCGACTAGTGGGTATTTGGATGAGCAGTTCTTC. Protein: CSSTSGYLDEQFF.

The V call is TRBV7-3, the J call TRBJ2-5; 9 bases align to TRBD2. CDR1 and CDR2 from the germline V gene are SGHTA and FQGTGA. This CDR3 has 16 residues. Germline trimming cut 2 bases from V and 2 bases from J; bases unmatched to any gene: 6. The CDR3 DNA reads TGTGCCAGCAGCTTACATGCGGGAGGGCCACAAGAGACCCAGTACTTC. Translating gives CASSLHAGGPQETQYF.

Only a few counts were recorded for this clonotype. This chain uses TRBV20-1 with TRBJ2-7; 8 positions agree with TRBD1. This CDR3 is built from 17 residues. The trim removed 0 bases at V and 2 bases at J, leaving 12 bases unmatched. Germline V gene sequence: CDR1 DFQATT, CDR2 SNEGSKA (reference sequence). The CDR3 protein is CSARDQRKTGGTYEQYF. CDR3 nucleotides: TGCAGTGCTAGAGATCAACGGAAAACAGGGGGAACCTACGAGCAGTACTTC.

The CDR3 sequence: CASSYGQGSWPLHF. Written as DNA, the CDR3 is TGTGCCAGCAGCTACGGACAGGGGAGTTGGCCCCTCCACTTT. The chain recombines TRBV5-6 with TRBJ1-6; 9 bases fit TRBD1. CDR1 and CDR2 from the germline V gene are SGHDT and YYEEEE. Trimming cost V 3 bases and J 13 bases; bases outside gene matches: 8. The CDR3 has 14 residues.

The chain links TRBV5-5 to TRBJ2-5, with 9 bases fitting TRBD2. Unmatched junction bases numbered 9, after V lost 4 bases and J lost 5 bases. CDR1 is SGHKS and CDR2 is YYEKEE in the germline V gene (reference sequence). CDR3 length equals 15 residues. The CDR3 reads CASSLVGLAKETQYF. In DNA form, the CDR3 reads TGTGCCAGCAGCCTGGTGGGACTAGCCAAGGAGACCCAGTACTTC.

This rearrangement joins TRBV5-1 to TRBJ1-4; no clear D. From germline, CDR1 is SGHRS and CDR2 YFSETQ. Trimming shortened V by 0 bases and J by 5 bases, and 11 bases separated the two germline ends. The CDR3 is 15 residues long. CDR3 coding DNA: TGCGCCAGCAGCTTGGACGGGATGACCAATGAAAAACTGTTTTTT. Its translation is CASSLDGMTNEKLFF.

The chain joins TRBV29-1 to TRBJ2-1, with 11 bases matching TRBD2. V trimming: 3 bases; J trimming: 6 bases; junction bases outside the gene matches: 7. This CDR3 contains 15 residues. Germline CDR1 SQVTM, CDR2 ANQGSEA. For the CDR3, the DNA is TGCAGCGTTGACCGCGGGACTAGCGGAGTCAATGAGCAGTTCTTC. Amino acid sequence: CSVDRGTSGVNEQFF.

This clonotype was detected once. The genes are TRBV4-1 and TRBJ2-1; 7 nucleotides line up with TRBD2. The CDR3 has 13 residues. The V gene's germline CDR1 is MGHRA and CDR2 YSYEKL. Trimming took 4 bases from V and 8 from J; bases not matched to a gene: 5. The CDR3 protein is CASSPRGVDEQFF. The CDR3 DNA is TGCGCCAGCAGCCCCCGGGGGGTTGATGAGCAGTTCTTC.

This clonotype was picked up a small number of times. V gene TRBV27 combines with J gene TRBJ2-1, with 14 bases fitting TRBD2. V was pared by 0 bases and J by 8 bases, with 9 bases of the junction left unmatched. Looked up from germline, CDR1 is MNHEY and CDR2 is SMNVEV (reference sequence). The CDR3 covers 18 residues. CDR3 loop: CASSLSGGLAGAIDEQFF. The CDR3 DNA reads TGTGCCAGCAGTTTATCGGGGGGACTAGCGGGAGCCATAGATGAGCAGTTCTTC.

Many counts were recorded for this clonotype. The rearrangement links TRBV7-3 to TRBJ2-2; the D gene is possibly TRBD2 (6 bases). V was shortened by 0 bases and J by 2 bases, with 10 bases between the two germline ends. The germline V gene encodes CDR1 SGHTA and CDR2 FQGTGA. The CDR3 sequence is 16 residues long. The CDR3, as DNA: TGTGCCAGCAGCTTAACCGGGAGTAGTAACACCGGGGAGCTGTTTTTT. It is translated as CASSLTGSSNTGELFF.

J is TRBJ2-1 and V is TRBV29-1; maybe TRBD1 (6 bases). Germline loops: CDR1 SQVTM, CDR2 ANQGSEA. V was pared by 5 bases and J by 3 bases, with 20 bases between. The CDR3 has 16 residues. The CDR3 region is CSVKDSMKEFYNEQFF. In DNA, the CDR3 is TGCAGCGTTAAGGACAGTATGAAGGAGTTCTACAATGAGCAGTTCTTC.

This rearrangement joins TRBV2 to TRBJ2-5; D possibly uses TRBD1 or TRBD2 (5 bases each). Germline-derived CDR1 and CDR2 are SNHLY and FYNNEI. The CDR3 runs 12 residues. V dropped 6 bases and J dropped 7 bases, with 12 bases sitting between them. The CDR3 protein is CASRQDGGTQYF. Here the CDR3 DNA reads TGTGCCAGCAGACAGGATGGGGGGACCCAGTACTTC.

The J gene is TRBJ1-5, the V gene TRBV23-1; a weak D match, TRBD1 (6 bases). TRBV23-1 is an open reading frame whose function is uncertain. V dropped 6 bases and J dropped 3 bases, with 12 bases sitting between them. The CDR3 is 14 amino acids. CDR3 DNA: TGCGCCAGCAGGCAGGGGCGATACAATCAGCCCCAGCATTTT. Protein sequence: CASRQGRYNQPQHF.

This clonotype was found a few times. The gene calls are TRBV5-1 and TRBJ1-1; D gene uncertain. This CDR3 is built from 14 residues. The V end was cut by 1 base, the J end by 5 bases, with 12 bases between. CDR1 and CDR2 from the germline V gene are SGHRS and YFSETQ. The CDR3, as DNA: TGCGCCAGCAGCTTGTTAATTGGGTATACTGAAGCTTTCTTT. Its translation is CASSLLIGYTEAFF.

V usage is TRBV5-1 and J usage is TRBJ2-3, with 13 positions matching TRBD2. The germline V gene encodes CDR1 SGHRS and CDR2 YFSETQ. J lost 4 bases, V lost 6 bases, and 11 bases had no gene match. The CDR3 contains 17 residues. This CDR3 is CASTLTGLAGVADTQYF. DNA of the CDR3: TGCGCCAGCACCTTAACCGGACTAGCGGGAGTCGCAGATACGCAGTATTTT.

The rearrangement uses TRBV4-1 and TRBJ2-7; 8 nucleotides line up with TRBD2. Germline V gene sequence: CDR1 MGHRA, CDR2 YSYEKL. CDR3 length: 14 residues. Trimming took 1 base from V and 7 from J; bases not matched to a gene: 6. In nucleotides, the CDR3 is TGCGCCAGCAGCCAAGTGGACTTAGCGGGGGAGCAGTACTTC. This translates into CASSQVDLAGEQYF.

This clonotype has more than one count but fewer than ten. This chain joins TRBV12-3 or TRBV12-4 and TRBJ1-4, with D possibly being TRBD1 (5 bases). V dropped 3 bases and J dropped 12 bases, with 11 bases sitting between them. The CDR3 loop spans 12 amino acids. This chain's CDR3 is CASSFRGLELFF. CDR3 DNA: TGTGCCAGCAGTTTTAGGGGCTTGGAACTGTTTTTT.

The genes are TRBV10-2 and TRBJ2-5, with 13 nucleotides matching TRBD2. There are 17 residues in the CDR3. The J segment lost 2 bases and the V segment lost 2 bases, leaving 5 bases of the junction unmatched. The germline V gene encodes CDR1 WSHSY and CDR2 SAAADI. The CDR3 nucleotides are TGCGCCAGCAGTGAGGGGGGACTAGCGGGATGGCAAGAGACCCAGTACTTC. Amino acids: CASSEGGLAGWQETQYF.

This clonotype was seen a few times. The rearrangement links TRBV29-1 to TRBJ1-2; D is unclear. Germline CDR1 is SQVTM and CDR2 is ANQGSEA. Deletions cut 1 base from V and 0 bases from J, with 6 bases between. The CDR3 runs 13 residues. The CDR3 protein is CSVEGVPNYGYTF. DNA for the CDR3: TGCAGCGTTGAAGGAGTCCCTAACTATGGCTACACCTTC.

In its sample, this clonotype was seen many times. The CDR3 loop is CAIRQQETQYF. DNA of the CDR3: TGTGCCATTAGACAGCAAGAGACCCAGTACTTC. The chain links TRBV10-3 to TRBJ2-5, with a possible D match to TRBD1 (5 bases). The CDR3 is 11 residues long. Trimming stripped 9 bases from V and 2 bases from J, with 7 bases between. Looked up from germline, CDR1 is ENHRY and CDR2 is SYGVKD.

This clonotype has just one count. The chain couples TRBV7-9 to TRBJ2-7; 7 nucleotides agree with TRBD1. The ends lost 6 bases at V and 0 bases at J; junction bases unmatched: 14. The CDR3 is made up of 17 amino acids. CDR1 is SEHNR and CDR2 is FQNEAQ in the germline V gene (reference sequence). The CDR3 DNA is TGTGCCAGCAGTTTCCCCGCGCGACAGGGTTACTCCTACGAGCAGTACTTC. This translates into CASSFPARQGYSYEQYF.

This clonotype turned up a few times. V gene TRBV7-3 combines with J gene TRBJ2-1; D is unresolved. Germline V gene data show CDR1 as SGHTA and CDR2 as FQGTGA. The CDR3 is 15 amino acids. Trimming took 2 bases from V and 4 from J, leaving 12 bases between them. CDR3 bases: TGTGCCAGCAGCTTAGAAGCGATGGGTTACAATGAGCAGTTCTTC. Translating gives CASSLEAMGYNEQFF.

This chain joins TRBV7-9 and TRBJ2-7; 9 positions agree with TRBD1. V was pared by 2 bases and J by 8 bases, with 7 bases of the junction left unmatched. Germline assignment: CDR1 SEHNR and CDR2 FQNEAQ (reference sequence). The CDR3 has 14 residues. The CDR3 spells CASSLLQGADQQYF. Here the CDR3 DNA reads TGTGCCAGCAGCTTATTACAGGGGGCTGATCAGCAGTACTTC.

A few counts support this clonotype. The chain combines TRBV5-1 with TRBJ1-2; D might be TRBD1 (5 bases). The CDR3 runs 14 residues. The V gene's germline CDR1 is SGHRS and CDR2 YFSETQ. V dropped 0 bases and J dropped 1 base, with 7 bases sitting between them. The DNA of the CDR3 is TGCGCCAGCAGCTTGGGACAGATTAACTATGGCTACACCTTC. This gives the protein CASSLGQINYGYTF.

This chain joins TRBV29-1 and TRBJ2-3; D is tentatively TRBD1 or TRBD2 (6 bases each). The germline V gene encodes CDR1 SQVTM and CDR2 ANQGSEA. This CDR3 has 14 residues. The V end was cut by 6 bases, the J end by 6 bases, with 19 bases between. CDR3 sequence (DNA): TGCAGCGTGGATTTTGCCGGGGGCAGGGATACGCAGTATTTT. This codes for CSVDFAGGRDTQYF.

The chain carries TRBV5-1 and TRBJ1-2; D unclear. The CDR3 length is 15 residues. Germline CDR1 and CDR2: SGHRS and YFSETQ. Trimming took 0 bases from V and 0 from J, leaving 9 bases between them. The CDR3 loop is CASSLGVHTNYGYTF. The CDR3 bases are TGCGCCAGCAGCTTGGGGGTCCATACTAACTATGGCTACACCTTC.

This clonotype came up many times. The chain is built from TRBV30 and TRBJ1-5, with TRBD1 identical over 9 bases. V trimming: 5 bases; J trimming: 3 bases; junction bases outside the gene matches: 2. The CDR3 has 13 residues. The germline gives CDR1 GTSNPN, CDR2 SVGIG (reference sequence). This CDR3 reads CAWQQGANQPQHF. The CDR3 DNA reads as TGTGCCTGGCAACAGGGGGCCAATCAGCCCCAGCATTTT.

The chain couples TRBV7-2 to TRBJ2-2; 7 nucleotides match TRBD1. The ends lost 8 bases at V and 4 bases at J; junction bases unmatched: 7. CDR3 length: 14 amino acids. The germline CDR1 and CDR2 sequences are SGHTA and FQGNSA. The CDR3 DNA reads TGTGCCAGCCGGGACAGCTTCTCCACCGGGGAGCTGTTTTTT. It specifies CASRDSFSTGELFF.

The V gene is TRBV24-1, the J gene TRBJ2-1, with TRBD2 matching 8 bases. CDR3 length equals 16 residues. Germline V CDR1 and CDR2: KGHDR, SFDVKD. The V gene end was trimmed by 1 base and the J gene end by 3 bases; junction bases not matched to a gene: 4. The CDR3 sequence is CATSDFGAGGYNEQFF. The CDR3 DNA sequence: TGTGCCACCAGTGATTTTGGCGCGGGGGGCTACAATGAGCAGTTCTTC.

The V call is TRBV10-3, the J call TRBJ2-2, with D maybe TRBD1 (5 bases). Germline CDR1 is ENHRY and CDR2 is SYGVKD. Trimming removed 3 bases at V and 7 bases at J, with 12 bases between. CDR3 length: 14 amino acids. Here the CDR3 reads CAISDSTESGELFF. The CDR3 DNA reads TGTGCCATCAGTGACTCGACAGAGAGCGGGGAGCTGTTTTTT.

The chain combines TRBV7-3 with TRBJ1-1, with D possibly TRBD1 on 5 matching bases. V shed 3 bases and J shed 1 base, with 12 bases lying between them. This CDR3 region has 15 residues. Germline V gene sequence: CDR1 SGHTA, CDR2 FQGTGA. The CDR3 nucleotides are TGTGCCAGCAGCTTGGGGACGGTAGAGAACACTGAAGCTTTCTTT. Translation: CASSLGTVENTEAFF.